This TCR beta chain was identified during a study of cytomegalovirus exposure and HLA in healthy donors. With 60 Vbeta and 13 Jbeta primers, the PCR was carried out. Libraries were prepared by immunoSEQ multiplex PCR; TCRdb keeps only in-frame clonotypes and omits some of them. The sample contains 130,000 or so clones, around 77% of which appear only once. Germline lookup yields CDR1 MGHRA and CDR2 YSYEKL. The CDR3 totals 14 residues. The V and J ends lost 4 bases and 17 bases respectively, with 21 bases between them. The sequence was obtained from a male donor in good health and CMV-seropositive. The sequencing sample was made of PBMCs. The chain combines TRBV4-1 with TRBJ1-6; D uncertain. CDR3 coding DNA: TGCGCCAGCAGCCTAGAGGAGTATTTGCCACGTGTCCACTTT. It encodes CASSLEEYLPRVHF.